The clone carrying this T cell receptor (beta chain) has at least ten counts. Its specificity is unknown. Germline is not matched at one junction end, which may reflect a read error. This entry comes from a study of early T cells in non-severe SARS-CoV-2 infection. Study summary: Sequenced material consisted of bulk RNA (from unsorted whole blood), and chains were unpaired.

This CDR3 spans 14 amino acids. Germline loops: CDR1 SEHNR, CDR2 FQNEAQ (reference sequence). General study findings and limits: Sequences matched to VDJdb favored anti-spike CD8 responses, while private and CD4 specificities were missed.

Individual cDNA molecules each received unique molecular identifiers attached to them. TCRdb recomputed calls from the 5' RACE reads with MiXCR, one row per CDR3 protein. The profile shows around 56,000 distinct CDR3 sequences, roughly 13% of them singletons. The receptor comes from an adult who was a healthcare worker with PCR-confirmed SARS-CoV-2 infection or an uninfected control (not recorded which). The chain employs TRBV7-9 and TRBJ2-7; 11 bases are a match to TRBD2. Sequenced material: whole blood, taken at baseline. The CDR3 spells CASSLAGGAHEQYF. The CDR3 DNA follows: TGTGCCAGCAGCCTAGCGGGAGGCGCCCACGAGCAGTACTTC. The full variable domain, rest sourced from reference TRBV7-9 and TRBJ2-7, is DTGVSQNPRHKITKRGQNVTFRCDPISEHNRLYWYRQTLGQGPEFLTYFQNEAQLEKSRLLSDRFSAERPKGSFSTLEIQRTEQGDSAMYLCASSLAGGAHEQYFGPGTRLTVT.